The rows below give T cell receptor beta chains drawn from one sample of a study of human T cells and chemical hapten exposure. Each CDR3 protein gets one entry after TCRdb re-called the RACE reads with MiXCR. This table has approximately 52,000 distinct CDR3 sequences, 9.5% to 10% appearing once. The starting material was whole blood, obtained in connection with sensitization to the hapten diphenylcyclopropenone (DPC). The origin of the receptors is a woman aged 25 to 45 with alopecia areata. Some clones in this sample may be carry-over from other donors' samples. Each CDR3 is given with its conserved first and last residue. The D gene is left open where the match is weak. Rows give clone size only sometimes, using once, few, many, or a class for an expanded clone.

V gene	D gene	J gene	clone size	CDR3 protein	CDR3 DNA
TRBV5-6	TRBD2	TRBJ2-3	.	CASSLAWTGGLTDTQYF	TGTGCCAGCAGCTTGGCCTGGACGGGGGGGCTAACAGATACGCAGTATTTT
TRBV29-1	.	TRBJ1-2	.	CSVDRTGSSYGDTF	TGCAGCGTTGATCGTACAGGGAGTTCCTATGGCGACACCTTC
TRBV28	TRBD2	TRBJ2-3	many	CASSRSGGARYTQYF	TGTGCCAGCAGCCGTAGCGGGGGGGCCCGGTATACGCAGTATTTT
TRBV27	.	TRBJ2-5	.	CASSLRRDQETQYF	TGTGCCAGCAGTTTAAGACGGGACCAAGAGACCCAGTACTTC
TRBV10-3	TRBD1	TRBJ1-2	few	CAIRPDREAGYTF	TGTGCCATCAGACCAGACAGGGAGGCTGGCTACACCTTC
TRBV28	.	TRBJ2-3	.	CASSPSSTTPGDTQYF	TGTGCCAGCAGTCCATCGTCCACTACTCCCGGGGATACGCAGTATTTT
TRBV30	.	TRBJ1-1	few	CAWSYVANTEAFF	TGTGCCTGGAGTTATGTAGCGAACACTGAAGCTTTCTTT
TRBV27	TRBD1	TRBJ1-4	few	CASSLIRGQVNEKLFF	TGTGCCAGCAGTCTAATTAGGGGACAGGTGAATGAAAAACTGTTTTTT
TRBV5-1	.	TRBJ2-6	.	CASSQDPSGANVLTF	TGCGCCAGCAGCCAAGACCCCTCTGGGGCCAACGTCCTGACTTTC
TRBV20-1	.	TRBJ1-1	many	CSARARRNTEAFF	TGCAGTGCTAGAGCCCGCAGGAACACTGAAGCTTTCTTT
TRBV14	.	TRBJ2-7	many	CASSKGGLQAYEQYF	TGTGCCAGCAGTAAAGGGGGACTACAAGCCTACGAGCAGTACTTC